This is a list of T cell receptor beta chains from one sample in a study of siplizumab effects on memory and regulatory T cells. Profiled with immunoSEQ multiplex PCR; TCRdb holds only in-frame clones, not every one. This sample has 100,000 or so clones; about 90% occur once, and the top ten carry 12%. The specimen sequenced was non-Treg CD4+ T cells sorted from blood. The source is a human donor in good health. Both conserved end residues are trimmed from each CDR3. D genes are given only for firm matches.

j_call: TRBJ1-1
d_call: NA
v_call: TRBV27
cdr3_aa: ASSRVTNTEAF

j_call: TRBJ2-5
d_call: NA
v_call: TRBV30
cdr3_aa: AWGSGQQETQY

j_call: TRBJ1-2
d_call: NA
v_call: TRBV5-1
cdr3_aa: ASSDRTANYGYT

j_call: TRBJ2-7
d_call: TRBD2
v_call: TRBV28
cdr3_aa: ASSLGTSRFYEQY

j_call: TRBJ2-7
d_call: TRBD2
v_call: TRBV19
cdr3_aa: ASTQTSGIGEQY

j_call: TRBJ1-1
d_call: NA
v_call: TRBV4-1
cdr3_aa: ASSNLGLTEAF

j_call: TRBJ2-3
d_call: NA
v_call: TRBV6-1
cdr3_aa: ASIKPGVADTQY

j_call: TRBJ2-3
d_call: TRBD1
v_call: TRBV13
cdr3_aa: ASSRDRDHPDTQY

j_call: TRBJ2-7
d_call: TRBD2
v_call: TRBV7-3
cdr3_aa: ASSLLTLAGNYEQY

j_call: TRBJ2-3
d_call: NA
v_call: TRBV29-1
cdr3_aa: SVSRGRADTQY

j_call: TRBJ1-2
d_call: TRBD1
v_call: TRBV7-9
cdr3_aa: ASSAGTGPSYGYT

j_call: TRBJ1-2
d_call: NA
v_call: TRBV6-6
cdr3_aa: ASSYSGVGGYT

j_call: TRBJ1-3
d_call: NA
v_call: TRBV12-5
cdr3_aa: ASGLHAVGNTIY

j_call: TRBJ1-4
d_call: NA
v_call: TRBV6-1
cdr3_aa: ASSPRFTGEKLF

j_call: TRBJ2-1
d_call: NA
v_call: TRBV7-9
cdr3_aa: ASSLISGSSYNEQF

j_call: TRBJ2-7
d_call: NA
v_call: TRBV30
cdr3_aa: AWRKGVKFEQY

j_call: TRBJ1-2
d_call: NA
v_call: TRBV19
cdr3_aa: ASREQLDYGYT

j_call: TRBJ2-5
d_call: NA
v_call: TRBV4-2
cdr3_aa: ASSPPDKRWETQY

j_call: TRBJ2-3
d_call: NA
v_call: TRBV5-1
cdr3_aa: ASSLDRGYTDTQY

j_call: TRBJ1-2
d_call: NA
v_call: TRBV18
cdr3_aa: ASSPMYDGRRSGYT

j_call: TRBJ1-5
d_call: NA
v_call: TRBV5-5
cdr3_aa: ASSLGGGINQPQH

j_call: TRBJ2-5
d_call: TRBD1
v_call: TRBV5-6
cdr3_aa: ASSSRTGVETQY

j_call: TRBJ1-5
d_call: NA
v_call: TRBV6-1
cdr3_aa: ASSEAQGFQPQH

j_call: TRBJ2-4
d_call: TRBD1
v_call: TRBV18
cdr3_aa: ASSPPTGGNIQY

j_call: TRBJ2-7
d_call: NA
v_call: TRBV6-5
cdr3_aa: ASSNTGNEQY

j_call: TRBJ1-1
d_call: NA
v_call: TRBV7-6
cdr3_aa: ASSLLSRGSGTEAF

j_call: TRBJ2-7
d_call: NA
v_call: TRBV4-1
cdr3_aa: ASSQVSGWGQQY

j_call: TRBJ1-2
d_call: NA
v_call: TRBV30
cdr3_aa: AWSVHGTGGYT

j_call: TRBJ2-3
d_call: TRBD2
v_call: TRBV7-9
cdr3_aa: ASRGSGSTDTQY

j_call: TRBJ2-7
d_call: TRBD2
v_call: TRBV6-1
cdr3_aa: ASSVGLGLDSEQY

j_call: TRBJ2-7
d_call: NA
v_call: TRBV11-2
cdr3_aa: ASSLGGKWGEQY

j_call: TRBJ1-3
d_call: NA
v_call: TRBV4-1
cdr3_aa: ASSQPLQGTGNTIY

j_call: TRBJ2-7
d_call: TRBD2
v_call: TRBV5-1
cdr3_aa: ASSPGLAGGRIYEQY

j_call: TRBJ2-7
d_call: TRBD1
v_call: TRBV10-3
cdr3_aa: AISPQGRDEQY

j_call: TRBJ2-1
d_call: NA
v_call: TRBV4-1
cdr3_aa: ANSPAGDSRYNEQF

j_call: TRBJ2-1
d_call: NA
v_call: TRBV29-1
cdr3_aa: SVTTLYNEQF

j_call: TRBJ1-2
d_call: NA
v_call: TRBV27
cdr3_aa: ASSSLLGTTVPSPAGYT

j_call: TRBJ1-2
d_call: TRBD1
v_call: TRBV6-6
cdr3_aa: ASRNQQGAVGYT

j_call: TRBJ2-5
d_call: TRBD1
v_call: TRBV30
cdr3_aa: AWLGQGEETQY

j_call: TRBJ1-4
d_call: NA
v_call: TRBV7-9
cdr3_aa: ASSSSRAGGEKLF

j_call: TRBJ2-1
d_call: NA
v_call: TRBV18
cdr3_aa: ASSGGDEQF

j_call: TRBJ1-5
d_call: NA
v_call: TRBV6-6
cdr3_aa: ASGDGSNQPQH

j_call: TRBJ2-7
d_call: NA
v_call: TRBV29-1
cdr3_aa: SVGASSYEQY